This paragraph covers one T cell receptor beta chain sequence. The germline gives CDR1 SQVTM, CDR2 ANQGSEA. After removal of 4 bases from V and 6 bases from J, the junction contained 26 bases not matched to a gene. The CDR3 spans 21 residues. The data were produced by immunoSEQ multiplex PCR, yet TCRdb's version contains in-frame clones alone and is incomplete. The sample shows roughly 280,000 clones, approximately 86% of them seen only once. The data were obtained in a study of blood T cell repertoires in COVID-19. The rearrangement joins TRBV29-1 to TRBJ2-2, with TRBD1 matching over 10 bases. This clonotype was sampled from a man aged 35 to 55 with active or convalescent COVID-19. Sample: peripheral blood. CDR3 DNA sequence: TGCAGCGTTGCTTTTTCTTTACTTAGGGACAGGGGAAGTTGGCAGGCCGGGGAGCTGTTTTTT. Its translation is CSVAFSLLRDRGSWQAGELFF.